Sequencing of this TCR beta chain was carried out in a study of cytomegalovirus exposure and HLA in healthy donors. V gave up 2 bases and J gave up 5 bases; unmatched junction bases: 9. Germline lookup yields CDR1 ENHRY and CDR2 SYGVKD. The CDR3 is made up of 15 amino acids. Donors had nominal health at sampling but likely had unrecorded immune exposures. Primers included in the PCR were 60 Vbeta and 13 Jbeta primers. The table came from immunoSEQ multiplex PCR; TCRdb's copy has only in-frame clones and leaves some out. This repertoire includes 55,000 to 75,000 clones. Study observations and caveats: The study reported that TCR beta sequences accurately predicted HLA-A and HLA-B alleles in most subjects. In a later analysis, an Asian-associated ancestry cluster reportedly showed fewer N-insertions than the approximately 610-donor mean. An analysis that was carried out later associated 16,000 or so TCR beta sequences with HLA alleles at 0.05 false discovery rate.

As concerns this clone: Its antigen remains unidentified.

The gene calls are TRBV10-3 and TRBJ2-7; 7 bases map to TRBD1. Sequencing was performed on PBMCs. The receptor's source is a male donor in good health and CMV-seronegative. For the CDR3, the DNA is TGTGCCATCAGTGAGGCCCGACAGGGTGCTGACGAGCAGTACTTC. This sequence encodes CAISEARQGADEQYF.